Listed here are 4 T cell receptor beta chains from one sample, sequenced in a study of blood T cell repertoires in COVID-19. Generated by immunoSEQ multiplex PCR, the TCRdb table keeps only in-frame clones and is missing some. The table includes around 120,000 clones, 70% to 80% detected once. The source material was peripheral blood. Receptors originate from an older man with acute or convalescent COVID-19.

J is TRBJ2-5 and V is TRBV6-2 or TRBV6-3; 8 nucleotides match TRBD2. This CDR3 region has 17 residues. Trimming at V came to 2 bases and at J to 3 bases, leaving 11 bases not matched to a gene. Germline CDR1 and CDR2: MNHEY and SVGEGT. This CDR3 is CASSYVRGGWVEETQYF. The CDR3 nucleotides are TGTGCCAGCAGTTACGTCCGCGGGGGGTGGGTAGAAGAGACCCAGTACTTC.

This clone appeared once. The V and J genes are TRBV27 and TRBJ2-1; TRBD2 agrees at 7 bases. In germline, CDR1 is MNHEY, CDR2 SMNVEV (reference sequence). The CDR3 runs 14 residues. After removal of 5 bases from V and 8 bases from J, the junction contained 9 bases not matched to a gene. CDR3 region: CASSPTSPIHEQFF. The CDR3 bases are TGTGCCAGCAGTCCGACTAGCCCCATCCATGAGCAGTTCTTC.

V is TRBV25-1 and J is TRBJ1-1; no firm D call. CDR3 size: 11 residues. Trimming cost V 9 bases and J 5 bases, with 10 bases left between them. CDR1 and CDR2 (germline): MGHDK, SYGVNS. The CDR3 nucleotides are TGTGCCAGTCCGAGGAGGACTGAAGCTTTCTTT. Translating gives CASPRRTEAFF.

The chain is built from TRBV28 and TRBJ1-1; D might be TRBD1 (6 bases). Germline V lookup: CDR1 MDHEN, CDR2 SYDVKM. V lost 6 bases and J 4 bases, leaving 18 bases between the germline ends. The CDR3 has 15 residues. The CDR3 DNA reads as TGTGCCAGCAGCTTGGGGGGGGGCGGAGTCACTGAAGCTTTCTTT. It specifies CASSLGGGGVTEAFF.